This is a list of T cell receptor beta chains from one sample in a study of glioma-infiltrating T cells after dendritic cell vaccination. Clones were sequenced by immunoSEQ multiplex PCR, and TCRdb holds only the in-frame ones, with some missing. The sample has about 92,000 clones, 85% to 90% seen once. This specimen consisted of blood, obtained before dendritic cell vaccination. These receptors all stem from a human donor with glioblastoma. The CDR3 runs from the conserved cysteine through the conserved F or W. The D gene is left open where the match is weak. Not all rows give a size; the values are once, few, many and, for expanded clones, a class.

V gene	J gene	D gene	clone size	CDR3 protein	CDR3 DNA
TRBV6-4	TRBJ2-3	-	-	CASSDAVADTQYF	TGTGCCAGCAGTGATGCAGTCGCAGATACGCAGTATTTT
TRBV29-1	TRBJ2-5	TRBD1	-	CSVDRGQETQYF	TGCAGCGTTGACAGGGGGCAAGAGACCCAGTACTTC
TRBV7-8	TRBJ2-7	-	-	CASRPYRAGRSDEQYF	TGTGCCAGCAGGCCGTACAGGGCAGGTAGGAGCGACGAGCAGTACTTC
TRBV15	TRBJ1-1	-	-	CATSRDWSGGANTEAFF	TGTGCCACCAGCAGAGACTGGTCAGGCGGGGCGAACACTGAAGCTTTCTTT
TRBV2	TRBJ2-1	TRBD2	-	CASSQLAGGYNEQFF	TGTGCCAGCAGTCAACTAGCGGGAGGCTACAATGAGCAGTTCTTC
TRBV29-1	TRBJ1-1	-	-	CSVATGQTEAFF	TGCAGCGTGGCAACAGGGCAGACTGAAGCTTTCTTT
TRBV19	TRBJ2-7	-	few	CASSRQSNYEQYF	TGTGCCAGTAGTAGACAGTCGAACTACGAGCAGTACTTC
TRBV28	TRBJ2-7	TRBD2	-	CASSSGLAGFYEQYF	TGTGCCAGCAGTTCGGGACTAGCGGGGTTCTACGAGCAGTACTTC
TRBV7-9	TRBJ2-7	TRBD2	-	CASSFQLAGDYEQYF	TGTGCCAGCAGCTTTCAACTAGCGGGCGACTACGAGCAGTACTTC
TRBV19	TRBJ2-3	TRBD2	-	CASSNSGAASTDTQYF	TGTGCCAGTAGTAATAGCGGGGCGGCTAGCACAGATACGCAGTATTTT
TRBV7-2	TRBJ2-7	-	once	CASSLLLYEQYF	TGTGCCAGCAGCTTACTCTTATACGAGCAGTACTTC
TRBV6-5	TRBJ2-7	TRBD1	many	CASSYRGQGTYEQYF	TGTGCCAGCAGTTACCGTGGACAGGGTACCTACGAGCAGTACTTC
TRBV19	TRBJ2-3	TRBD1	-	CASRYGGQGKDTQYF	TGTGCCAGTAGATATGGGGGACAGGGTAAAGATACGCAGTATTTT
TRBV29-1	TRBJ2-2	TRBD1	-	CSVARDRASGELFF	TGCAGCGTGGCCCGGGACAGGGCGTCCGGGGAGCTGTTTTTT
TRBV9	TRBJ2-2	TRBD1	-	CASSRQGADTGELFF	TGTGCCAGCAGCCGACAGGGGGCGGACACCGGGGAGCTGTTTTTT
TRBV27	TRBJ1-2	-	-	CASSLLSRLNYGYTF	TGTGCCAGCAGTTTATTATCGAGACTTAACTATGGCTACACCTTC
TRBV11-3	TRBJ1-1	-	-	CASSLDVNTEAFF	TGTGCCAGCAGCTTAGACGTAAACACTGAAGCTTTCTTT
TRBV7-2	TRBJ1-1	-	-	CASSFLVEAFF	TGTGCCAGCAGCTTCCTCGTGGAGGCTTTCTTT
TRBV5-1	TRBJ1-1	-	-	CASSQGIENTEAFF	TGCGCCAGCAGTCAGGGAATAGAGAACACTGAAGCTTTCTTT
TRBV2	TRBJ1-3	-	few	CASSPDRFTGNTIYF	TGTGCCAGCAGTCCCGACAGGTTCACGGGAAACACCATATATTTT
TRBV5-4	TRBJ1-2	TRBD1	few	CASSPGQAYGYTF	TGTGCCAGCAGCCCCGGACAGGCCTATGGCTACACCTTC
TRBV4-1	TRBJ2-2	-	-	CASSQGSGVDIGELFF	TGCGCCAGCAGCCAAGGGTCAGGGGTCGATATCGGGGAGCTGTTTTTT
TRBV27	TRBJ2-1	-	-	CASSFGELYNEQFF	TGTGCCAGCAGTTTTGGGGAGCTCTACAATGAGCAGTTCTTC
TRBV4-1	TRBJ1-3	-	-	CASTSSEALAGNTIYF	TGCGCCAGCACCTCAAGCGAAGCCCTCGCTGGAAACACCATATATTTT
TRBV21-1	TRBJ2-7	-	-	CASSRPGQGAYEQYF	TGTGCCAGCAGCAGGCCGGGACAGGGGGCCTACGAGCAGTACTTC
TRBV21-1	TRBJ2-7	-	-	CASSKRLPGTEAYEQYF	TGTGCCAGCAGCAAAAGATTACCCGGGACTGAAGCTTACGAGCAGTACTTC
TRBV2	TRBJ2-6	TRBD1	-	CTSFNPRDRVPEGANVLTF	TGTACCAGTTTTAACCCCCGGGACAGGGTCCCAGAGGGGGCCAACGTCCTGACTTTC
TRBV5-1	TRBJ2-6	-	-	CASSLGGDSGANVLTF	TGCGCCAGCAGCTTGGGGGGGGACTCTGGGGCCAACGTCCTGACTTTC
TRBV9	TRBJ2-1	TRBD1	-	CASSVDPGTEEFF	TGTGCCAGCAGCGTAGACCCCGGGACAGAGGAGTTCTTC
TRBV7-9	TRBJ2-5	-	-	CASSSGLRDRETQYF	TGTGCCAGCAGCTCGGGACTGAGGGACAGAGAGACCCAGTACTTC
TRBV28	TRBJ1-1	-	-	CASRDWTAMNTEAFF	TGTGCCAGCAGGGATTGGACAGCCATGAACACTGAAGCTTTCTTT
TRBV5-6	TRBJ2-7	-	-	CASSSGLALYEQYF	TGTGCCAGCAGTTCGGGACTCGCGTTATACGAGCAGTACTTC
TRBV5-6	TRBJ2-1	-	-	CASSLDGLGGIYNEQFF	TGTGCCAGCAGCTTGGACGGGTTGGGGGGTATCTACAATGAGCAGTTCTTC
TRBV27	TRBJ1-2	-	-	CASSLFPPQDYGYTF	TGTGCCAGCAGTTTATTCCCCCCACAAGACTATGGCTACACCTTC
TRBV14	TRBJ2-1	TRBD2	-	CASSSLPGLAGVRGYNEQFF	TGTGCCAGCAGCTCCCTTCCGGGACTAGCGGGAGTTAGGGGCTACAATGAGCAGTTCTTC
TRBV2	TRBJ1-6	TRBD1	-	CASSPPSGTANSPLHF	TGTGCCAGCAGTCCACCCTCGGGGACAGCCAATTCACCCCTCCACTTT
TRBV30	TRBJ1-2	TRBD1	-	CAWRGTGAVLGGYTF	TGTGCCTGGAGAGGGACAGGGGCCGTTTTGGGAGGCTACACCTTC
TRBV4-1	TRBJ1-2	-	-	CASSQSRAGGYGYTF	TGCGCCAGCAGCCAAAGCAGGGCTGGTGGCTATGGCTACACCTTC
TRBV7-2	TRBJ1-2	-	-	CASSTRTETHYGYTF	TGTGCCAGCAGCACCCGGACAGAGACCCACTATGGCTACACCTTC
TRBV28	TRBJ1-1	-	-	CAGGVGTEAFF	TGTGCCGGGGGGGTTGGCACTGAAGCTTTCTTT
TRBV19	TRBJ2-7	-	-	CASSAQGSYEQYF	TGTGCCAGTAGTGCACAGGGTTCCTACGAGCAGTACTTC
TRBV2	TRBJ2-7	TRBD2	-	CASSYRDYLYEQYF	TGTGCCAGCAGTTACCGGGACTACCTCTACGAGCAGTACTTC
TRBV19	TRBJ1-2	-	-	CATFYYGYTF	TGTGCCACCTTCTACTATGGCTACACCTTC
TRBV6-1	TRBJ2-1	-	-	CASSEPVTAYNEQFF	TGTGCCAGCAGTGAACCTGTTACAGCATACAATGAGCAGTTCTTC
TRBV27	TRBJ2-7	-	-	CASSLFGGLSYEQYF	TGTGCCAGCAGCCTATTCGGGGGGCTCTCCTACGAGCAGTACTTC
TRBV30	TRBJ2-5	-	-	CAWSQGSQETQYF	TGTGCCTGGAGTCAGGGTAGTCAAGAGACCCAGTACTTC
TRBV30	TRBJ2-7	-	-	CAWRPPRRVYEQYF	TGTGCCTGGAGACCTCCCCGCAGGGTTTACGAGCAGTACTTC